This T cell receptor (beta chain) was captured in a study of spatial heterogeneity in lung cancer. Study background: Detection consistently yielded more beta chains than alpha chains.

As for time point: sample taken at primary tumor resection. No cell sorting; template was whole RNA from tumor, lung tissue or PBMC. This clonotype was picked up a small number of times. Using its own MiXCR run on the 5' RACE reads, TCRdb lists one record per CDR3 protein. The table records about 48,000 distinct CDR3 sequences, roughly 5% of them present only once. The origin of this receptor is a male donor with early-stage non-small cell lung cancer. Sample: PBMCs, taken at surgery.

The CDR3 protein is CASSHPLGLAGENEQFF. In DNA form, the CDR3 reads TGTGCCAGCAGCCACCCCCTCGGACTAGCGGGAGAAAATGAGCAGTTCTTC. V usage is TRBV3-1 and J usage is TRBJ2-1; 13 nucleotides align to TRBD2. CDR3 length: 17 residues. The J segment lost 7 bases and the V segment lost 3 bases, leaving 9 bases of the junction unmatched. The germline V gene encodes CDR1 LGHDT and CDR2 YNNKEL (reference sequence).